Presented here are 9 T cell receptor beta chains from one specimen sequenced in a study of T cell repertoires in cytomegalovirus infection. These TCRs' antigens remain unknown. Via MiXCR, TCRdb re-called the reads, giving one row per CDR3 protein. In the table there are hundreds of thousands of distinct CDR3 sequences, about 31% of which are singletons. This material consisted of cultured CD8+ T cells from PBMCs, taken from culture after CMV antigen stimulation. The receptors stem from a human donor in good health (CMV status not recorded). Some clones in this sample may be carry-over from other donors' samples.

This clonotype has at least ten counts. The V call is TRBV7-2, the J call TRBJ1-5; possible D gene TRBD1, 6 bases. The CDR3 has 18 residues. V gave up 1 base and J gave up 3 bases, with 19 bases separating them. From germline, CDR1 is SGHTA and CDR2 FQGNSA. DNA of the CDR3: TGTGCCAGCAGCTTAGAATCAACAGGGTATAGACACAATCAGCCCCAGCATTTT. It translates to CASSLESTGYRHNQPQHF. Full variable domain (rest looked up from reference TRBV7-2 and TRBJ1-5): GAGVSQSPSNKVTEKGKDVELRCDPISGHTALYWYRQSLGQGLEFLIYFQGNSAPDKSGLPSDRFSAERTGGSVSTLTIQRTQQEDSAVYLCASSLESTGYRHNQPQHFGDGTRLSIL.

J is TRBJ2-1 and V is TRBV6-6; D uncertain. The CDR3 contains 10 residues. V dropped 8 bases and J dropped 9 bases, with 8 bases sitting between them. Germline V gives CDR1 MNHNY, CDR2 SVGAGI (reference sequence). CDR3 sequence: CASRLGEQFF. The CDR3 DNA is TGTGCCAGCCGGTTAGGTGAGCAGTTCTTC.

J is TRBJ2-3 and V is TRBV14; the match to TRBD2 covers 11 bases. V shed 4 bases and J 4 bases; nucleotides not matched to a gene: 4. The CDR3 extends over 15 amino acids. Germline V CDR1 and CDR2: SGHDN, FVKESK. The CDR3 loop is CASSPGLAVADTQYF. In nucleotides, the CDR3 is TGTGCCAGCAGCCCGGGACTAGCGGTTGCAGATACGCAGTATTTT.

This chain links TRBV7-8 with TRBJ2-7; 8 bases are shared with TRBD1. From germline, CDR1 is SGHVS and CDR2 FQNEAQ. CDR3 length equals 17 residues. The V segment lost 7 bases and the J segment 6 bases; nucleotides outside the gene matches: 20. The CDR3, as DNA: TGTGCCAGCACAAACAACTATGGGGGACAGGCCTGGCTCGAGCAGTACTTC. It specifies CASTNNYGGQAWLEQYF.

This clonotype was counted only a few times. J is TRBJ2-7 and V is TRBV7-8; no reliable D call. V dropped 5 bases and J dropped 5 bases, with 19 bases sitting between them. Germline V gene lookup returns CDR1 SGHVS and CDR2 FQNEAQ. This CDR3 is built from 15 residues. Written as DNA, the CDR3 is TGTGCCAGCAGCCCCCCCCTCATAGCCGTCCACGAGCAGTACTTC. Amino acids: CASSPPLIAVHEQYF.

The chain is built from TRBV6-2 or TRBV6-3 and TRBJ1-1; 8 bases line up with TRBD1. The CDR3 consists of 11 residues. V lost 1 base and J lost 14; bases outside the gene matches: 3. Germline CDR1 is MNHEY and CDR2 is SVGEGT. The CDR3 spells CASSYLDRDFF. The CDR3 bases are TGTGCCAGCAGTTACTTGGACAGGGACTTCTTT.

The sample holds a few counts of this clonotype. The chain carries TRBV5-1 and TRBJ2-1; 10 bases match TRBD2. Germline loops: CDR1 SGHRS, CDR2 YFSETQ. After removal of 1 base from V and 4 bases from J, the junction contained 11 bases not matched to a gene. The CDR3 is made up of 18 amino acids. The CDR3 DNA is TGCGCCAGCAGCTTGATGGGGCAGGAACTAGCGGGATACAATGAGCAGTTCTTC. Its protein product is CASSLMGQELAGYNEQFF.

This clonotype was counted many times. The chain links TRBV7-2 to TRBJ2-7; D unclear. Germline lookup yields CDR1 SGHTA and CDR2 FQGNSA. This CDR3 region has 16 residues. V was pared by 1 base and J by 1 base, with 14 bases between. This CDR3 is CASSLGPYGLSYEQYV. CDR3 DNA sequence: TGTGCCAGCAGCTTAGGACCGTATGGCCTTTCCTACGAGCAGTACGTC.

The CDR3 sequence: CASSFGEGYEQYF. The CDR3 DNA reads TGTGCCAGCAGTTTCGGGGAAGGGTACGAGCAGTACTTC. The V call is TRBV27, the J call TRBJ2-7, with D perhaps TRBD2 (5 bases). CDR3 size: 13 residues. The germline V and J ends were trimmed by 3 bases and 4 bases, with 10 bases remaining between them. Germline CDR1 and CDR2: MNHEY and SMNVEV (reference sequence).